The 4 T cell receptor beta chains in this list originate from one sample, sequenced in a study of blood T cell repertoires in COVID-19. Profiled with immunoSEQ multiplex PCR; TCRdb holds only in-frame clones, not every one. This sample has about 69,000 clones, with about 90% found just once. The specimen was peripheral blood. These receptor sequences come from a man aged 35 to 55 with COVID-19, enrolled during active disease.

This rearrangement joins TRBV12-3 or TRBV12-4 to TRBJ1-1, with no clear D. V was trimmed by 5 bases and J by 6 bases, leaving 10 bases between them. There are 12 residues in the CDR3. The CDR3 nucleotides are TGTGCCAGCAGTAGCCCCGGGTCTGAAGCTTTCTTT. Translating it yields CASSSPGSEAFF.

V gene TRBV2 combines with J gene TRBJ1-2; TRBD1 matches 8 bases. Germline CDR1 is SNHLY and CDR2 is FYNNEI. This CDR3 spans 15 amino acids. The V and J ends lost 3 bases and 7 bases, in that order; junction bases with no gene match: 10. The CDR3 DNA reads TGTGCCAGCAGTGAGGGGACAGGTCTCTCGAGTGGCTACACCTTC. Protein product: CASSEGTGLSSGYTF.

This clone was recorded a few times. The rearrangement links TRBV10-2 to TRBJ1-6, with D possibly matching TRBD1 (5 bases). Germline V gives CDR1 WSHSY, CDR2 SAAADI. With 2 bases removed from V and 5 bases from J, the gap between germline ends came to 10 bases. This CDR3 is 15 amino acids long. CDR3 nucleotides: TGCGCCAGCAGTGAGACAGGATCAGATAATTCACCCCTCCACTTT. Amino acids: CASSETGSDNSPLHF.

The chain joins TRBV6-5 to TRBJ1-1; D is ambiguous. The V end was cut by 0 bases, the J end by 1 base, with 9 bases between. The CDR3 covers 15 residues. Germline CDR1 is MNHEY and CDR2 is SVGAGI. CDR3 region: CASSYSRRANTEAFF. In nucleotides, the CDR3 is TGTGCCAGCAGTTACTCGAGGCGCGCGAACACTGAAGCTTTCTTT.